The subject of this entry is one TCR beta chain. The antigen is undetermined. A much larger clone sits a single nucleotide away, making a read error possible. This entry comes from a study of post-analysis software for immune sequencing data. Study in general: Disease trajectories encompassed relapsing-remitting, secondary progressive and progressive-relapsing multiple sclerosis.

This CDR3 contains 13 residues. CDR1 and CDR2 (germline): SGHRS, YFSETQ. V dropped 4 bases and J dropped 3 bases, with 8 bases sitting between them. Unique molecular identifiers were built into the TCR beta cDNA libraries. T cells numbering about 1 to 10 million gave rise to roughly 550,000 cDNA molecules. TCRdb called the PCR reads again in MiXCR, with one record for every CDR3 protein. The profile shows 180,000 or so distinct CDR3 sequences, 29% of them singletons. Study observations and caveats: When patients were compared with controls, a handful of TRBV segments were more frequent, TRBV5-6, TRBV5-1 and TRBV20-1 among them. Same-batch preparations were strongly co-clustered by F measure.

The rearrangement joins TRBV5-1 to TRBJ2-1; the D is unclear. The material sequenced was blood. The sequence came from a girl aged 2-17 years with multiple sclerosis. The CDR3 nucleotides read TGCGCCAGCAGCAAGAGCTTCTACAATGAGCAGTTCTTC. Its protein product is CASSKSFYNEQFF.